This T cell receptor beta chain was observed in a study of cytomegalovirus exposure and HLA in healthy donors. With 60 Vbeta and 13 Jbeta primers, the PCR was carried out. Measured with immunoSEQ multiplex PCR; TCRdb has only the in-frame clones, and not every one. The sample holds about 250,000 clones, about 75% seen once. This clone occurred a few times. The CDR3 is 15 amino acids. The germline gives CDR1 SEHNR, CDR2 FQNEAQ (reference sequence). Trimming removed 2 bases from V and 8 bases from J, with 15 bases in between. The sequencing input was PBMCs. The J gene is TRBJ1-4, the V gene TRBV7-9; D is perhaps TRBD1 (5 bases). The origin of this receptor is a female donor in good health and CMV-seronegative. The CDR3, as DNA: TGTGCCAGCAGCTTAAATGGAGGGGTGGAGGAAAAACTGTTTTTT. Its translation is CASSLNGGVEEKLFF.